The count of the clone carrying this T cell receptor (beta chain) is one. The record originates from a study of T cell responses to AZD1222 COVID-19 vaccine. CDR3 length: 13 residues. Germline values: CDR1 MNHEY, CDR2 SMNVEV (reference sequence). The ends were cut back, 4 bases at V and 1 base at J, with 7 bases in the middle. TCRdb keeps only in-frame clones here, not all; method: immunoSEQ multiplex PCR. Of roughly 120,000 clones listed, roughly 84% were seen once; the top ten hold about 1.2%. The sequence came from an adult in good health. The chain is built from TRBV27 and TRBJ1-1; D ambiguous. The sequencing here drew on peripheral blood, taken on day 0 of AZD1222 vaccination. This CDR3 is CASSWAPNTEAFF. In nucleotides, the CDR3 is TGTGCCAGCAGTTGGGCGCCGAACACTGAAGCTTTCTTT.